These 25 T cell receptor beta chains were all obtained from the same sample, sequenced in a study of tumor-infiltrating lymphocytes in primary liver carcinoma. Without any cell sorting, 20-30 mg of bulk tissue yielded co-extracted RNA and DNA. Production of TCR beta cDNA used roughly 0.55 ug total RNA together with a constant-region primer. ARM-PCR, slightly modified, supplied the TCR beta libraries through three nested multiplex PCR rounds. Each of the first two PCR rounds ran approximately 10 cycles with TRBV1-TRBV30 forward and C-beta reverse primers. TCRdb passed the multiplex PCR reads through MiXCR, listing each CDR3 protein once. The sample includes about 78,000 distinct CDR3 sequences, 70% to 75% of them seen just once. The specimen was liver tumor tissue from sampling region 4. Sample subset: tumor region T4, right-lateral pole. These receptors came from a woman in her sixties or seventies with primary liver carcinoma and hepatitis B virus infection.

This sequence joins TRBV11-3 and TRBJ2-1, with D possibly being TRBD1 or TRBD2 (5 bases each). The CDR3 length is 14 residues. Germline V CDR1 and CDR2: SGHNT, YENEEA. The CDR3 coding sequence is TGTGCTAACAGCTTAAGGGGACCATACAATGAGCAGTTCTTC. It codes for CANSLRGPYNEQFF.

Concerning this clonotype: Sequence at one end of the junction differs from germline and may be a read error. The gene calls are TRBV11-3 and TRBJ2-7, with D possibly being TRBD2 (5 bases). The CDR3 is 14 amino acids. CDR1 and CDR2 from the germline V gene are SGHNT and YENEEA. The CDR3 spells CASSLCGWEHEQYF. CDR3 coding DNA: TGCGCCAGCAGCTTATGCGGGTGGGAGCACGAGCAGTACTTC. Complete variable domain (other parts from reference TRBV11-3 and TRBJ2-7): EAGVVQSPRYKIIEKKQPVAFWCNPISGHNTLYWYLQNLGQGPELLIRYENEEAVDDSQLPKDRFSAERLKGVDSTLKIQPAELGDSAVYLCASSLCGWEHEQYFGPGTRLTVT.

Concerning this clonotype itself: This may arise from a read error, as a much more abundant clone is one base away. The chain has TRBV5-1 and TRBJ2-7; tentative D call: TRBD1 (6 bases). CDR1 and CDR2 from the germline V gene are SGHRS and YFSETQ. The CDR3 totals 16 residues. Trimming removed 0 bases at V and 5 bases at J, with 18 bases between. CDR3 amino acids: CASSLASRGQHNEQYF. As DNA, the CDR3 is TGCGCCAGCAGCTTGGCATCCAGGGGACAACATAACGAGCAGTACTTC.

For this clonotype: With a much larger clone just one base away, this may be a read error. V and J are TRBV5-1 and TRBJ1-3; 7 nucleotides align to TRBD1. V trimming: 6 bases; J trimming: 4 bases; junction bases outside the gene matches: 4. This CDR3 is built from 13 residues. CDR1 is SGHRS and CDR2 is YFSETQ in the germline V gene. CDR3 DNA: TGCGCCAGCATCGGGGACAGCGGAAACACCATATATTTT. It is translated as CASIGDSGNTIYF.

The chain joins TRBV28 to TRBJ2-7; weak D call: TRBD1 (7 bases). Germline CDR1 is MDHEN and CDR2 is SYDVKM. V lost 6 bases, J lost 2 bases, and 17 bases lay in between. The CDR3 length is 15 residues. The CDR3 region has the DNA TGTGCCAGCAGGCGCAGGGGGGAGATCACCTACGAGCAGTACTTC. It is translated as CASRRRGEITYEQYF.

In this sample, this clonotype turned up a few times. A read error may be the cause here, since a much bigger clone is one base away. Without the conserved terminal phenylalanine or tryptophan, this CDR3 likely stems from a read error. The V and J genes are TRBV5-1 and TRBJ2-1; 13 bases fit TRBD2. The germline V gene encodes CDR1 SGHRS and CDR2 YFSETQ. The CDR3 is 18 amino acids. The trim removed 1 base at V and 6 bases at J, leaving 10 bases unmatched. CDR3 residues: CASSLFGLAGVGSNEQFL. CDR3 bases: TGCGCCAGCAGCTTGTTTGGACTAGCGGGAGTAGGGAGCAATGAGCAGTTCTTA.

This chain joins TRBV29-1 and TRBJ2-3; TRBD2 aligns across 9 bases. Germline-derived CDR1 and CDR2 are SQVTM and ANQGSEA. J was trimmed by 7 bases and V by 6 bases; bases with no gene match: 17. The CDR3 has 16 amino acids. This CDR3 reads CSVGSGSSVRANTQYF. The CDR3 bases are TGCAGCGTCGGTAGCGGGAGTTCGGTACGGGCAAATACGCAGTATTTT.

This clonotype came up a few times. The CDR3 DNA is TGTGCCAGCAGTGAAAGGCAGGGCCGGGGCTACGAGCAGTACTTC. Protein sequence: CASSERQGRGYEQYF. J is TRBJ2-7 and V is TRBV2; either TRBD1 or TRBD2 may supply D (5 bases each). CDR3 length: 15 amino acids. Germline V gives CDR1 SNHLY, CDR2 FYNNEI. V was trimmed by 2 bases and J by 3 bases, leaving 14 bases between them.

Turning to this clonotype: Because the CDR3 is missing its conserved closing phenylalanine or tryptophan, this is likely a read error. This chain joins TRBV4-2 and TRBJ2-3; 10 positions match TRBD2. The CDR3 covers 14 residues. CDR1 is LGHNA, CDR2 YNFKEQ, per germline. The chain's CDR3 is CAGSPGLAPDTQYL. The CDR3 DNA sequence: TGTGCCGGCAGCCCGGGACTAGCGCCAGATACGCAGTATTTA.

Regarding this clonotype: A much larger clone differs from this one at a single base, so this may be a read error. CDR3 amino acids: CASSLESAGVYEHYF. As DNA, the CDR3 is TGCGCCAGCAGCTTGGAATCGGCGGGAGTTTACGAGCATTACTTC. This rearrangement joins TRBV5-1 to TRBJ2-7; TRBD2 matches at 7 bases. CDR1 is SGHRS and CDR2 is YFSETQ in the germline V gene. This CDR3 spans 15 amino acids.

As regards this clonotype: The conserved phenylalanine or tryptophan is not found at the CDR3 terminus, so this likely reflects a read error. The limits of the CDR3 on the DNA are not certain, so only TCRdb's listed CDR3 is given. The chain is built from TRBV7-8 and TRBJ2-3; the D call in the table, TRBD2, was not verified against the DNA. From germline, CDR1 is SGHVS and CDR2 FQNEAQ. The CDR3 is 16 residues long, ends included. The CDR3 reads CASSRAGGLITDTQYL.

Concerning this clonotype: The junction differs from germline at one of its ends, possibly a read error. The chain uses TRBV6-1 and TRBJ1-5, with a possible D match to TRBD1 (5 bases). This CDR3 has 16 residues. The germline V gene has CDR1 MNHNS and CDR2 SASEGT. CDR3 DNA: TGTGCCAGCAGTGAACCTGGACATTTTAGCAATCAGCCCCAGCGTTTT. Translation gives CASSEPGHFSNQPQRF.

On this clonotype itself: Since a much larger clone is just one base distant, this may be a read error. The chain is built from TRBV28 and TRBJ2-5, with no clear D. Germline loops: CDR1 MDHEN, CDR2 SYDVKM. V was pared by 6 bases and J by 3 bases, with 11 bases between. The CDR3 is 13 residues long. CDR3 DNA: TGTGCCAGCAGCACTACGGCCAAAGAGACCCAGTACTTC. Translating it yields CASSTTAKETQYF.

With regard to this clonotype: It is likely a read error, because the conserved phenylalanine at the end of the CDR3 is missing. V and J are TRBV28 and TRBJ1-1; D unresolved. CDR1 MDHEN and CDR2 SYDVKM come from the germline V gene. V lost 4 bases and J lost 10, with 16 bases in between. The CDR3 consists of 13 residues. DNA of the CDR3: TGTGCCAGCAGTTCCCCGACATTGGTACTAGCTTTCTTA. Translating gives CASSSPTLVLAFL.

The genes are TRBV28 and TRBJ2-7; either TRBD1 or TRBD2 may fit D (5 bases each). Per germline, CDR1 MDHEN and CDR2 SYDVKM. The CDR3 runs to 15 residues. The germline V and J ends were trimmed by 8 bases and 2 bases, with 19 bases remaining between them. The chain's CDR3 is CASWPRGIGAYEQYF. CDR3 nucleotide sequence: TGTGCCAGCTGGCCGAGAGGGATAGGGGCCTACGAGCAGTACTTC.

V is TRBV11-2 and J is TRBJ1-1; no firm D call. There are 13 residues in the CDR3. CDR1 is SGHAT and CDR2 is FQNNGV in the germline V gene. Trimming cost V 2 bases and J 11 bases, with 15 bases left between them. The CDR3 sequence: CASSLLRNTEAFF. For the CDR3, the DNA is TGTGCCAGCAGCTTACTTAGGAACACCGAGGCTTTCTTT.

The rearrangement uses TRBV20-1 and TRBJ2-5; D may be TRBD1 (5 bases). The CDR3 covers 11 residues. The V gene's germline CDR1 is DFQATT and CDR2 SNEGSKA (reference sequence). V shed 7 bases and J shed 2 bases, with 8 bases lying between them. CDR3 nucleotide sequence: TGCAGTGTGGACACACAAGAGACCCAGTACTTC. Encoded protein: CSVDTQETQYF.

Of note for this clonotype: The junction does not match germline at one end; this may be a read error. The chain carries TRBV4-2 and TRBJ2-3; 7 bases line up with TRBD1. The CDR3 extends over 17 amino acids. Germline CDR1 reads LGHNA; CDR2 reads YNFKEQ. In DNA form, the CDR3 reads TGTGCCGGCAGCCAAGAGGAGACAGGGTCTCGCACAGATACGCAGTATTTT. Protein: CAGSQEETGSRTDTQYF.

This clonotype showed up many times. The genes are TRBV6-6 and TRBJ1-2; D might be TRBD1 (6 bases). The V end was cut by 4 bases, the J end by 0 bases, with 12 bases between. Germline V gene data show CDR1 as MNHNY and CDR2 as SVGAGI (reference sequence). CDR3 length: 15 amino acids. The CDR3 sequence is CASSSNRVPNYGYTF. DNA of the CDR3: TGTGCCAGCAGTTCCAACAGGGTTCCTAACTATGGCTACACCTTC.

Regarding this clonotype: This clone may be a read error of a much larger clone one base away. The chain links TRBV5-1 to TRBJ2-5, with D perhaps given as TRBD1 or TRBD2 (6 bases each). CDR1 is SGHRS, CDR2 YFSETQ, per germline. The CDR3 covers 13 residues. V lost 1 base, J lost 5 bases, and 9 bases lay in between. The CDR3 sequence is CASSLLGGETQYF. For the CDR3, the DNA is TGCGCCAGCAGCTTGCTGGGGGGCGAGACCCAGTACTTC. Looking up the rest from reference TRBV5-1 and TRBJ2-5 gives the full variable domain: KAGVTQTPRYLIKTRGQQVTLSCSPISGHRSVSWYQQTPGQGLQFLFEYFSETQRNKGNFPGRFSGRQFSNSRSEMNVSTLELGDSALYLCASSLLGGETQYFGPGTRLLVL.

Remarks on this clonotype: This is likely a read error, given that the CDR3 carries no conserved phenylalanine or tryptophan at its end. This chain connects TRBV29-1 to TRBJ2-3, with TRBD2 matching over 15 bases. Trimming removed 8 bases from V and 2 bases from J; junction bases left unmatched: 14. The germline gives CDR1 SQVTM, CDR2 ANQGSEA. This CDR3 is 18 amino acids long. The CDR3 coding sequence is TGCAGCATTAGGACTAGCGGGAGGGCATTAATGATCACAGATACGCAGTATCTT. This translates into CSIRTSGRALMITDTQYL.

The chain is built from TRBV7-9 and TRBJ1-1; TRBD1 matches at 10 bases. The CDR3 has 13 residues. Germline trimming cut 5 bases from V and 7 bases from J; bases unmatched to any gene: 4. Germline loops: CDR1 SEHNR, CDR2 FQNEAQ (reference sequence). CDR3 nucleotides: TGTGCCAGCAGCATGGGACAGGGGTTTGAAGCTTTCTTT. This encodes CASSMGQGFEAFF.

This clonotype was detected many times. The chain employs TRBV6-1 and TRBJ1-2; tentative D call: TRBD1 (6 bases). The germline V gene has CDR1 MNHNS and CDR2 SASEGT. Deletions cut 2 bases from V and 7 bases from J, with 17 bases between. CDR3 size: 15 residues. CDR3 DNA sequence: TGTGCCAGCAGTGAATCCCTTAGGGGGAACCGTGGCTACACCTTC. Encoded protein: CASSESLRGNRGYTF.

On this clonotype: This may be a read error, as it is one base from a much larger clone. The CDR3 DNA reads TGCGCCAGCATGTCCGGGACCCACAATGAGCAGTTCTTC. This encodes CASMSGTHNEQFF. This chain uses TRBV5-1 with TRBJ2-1; D is tentatively TRBD1 or TRBD2 (5 bases each). The V end was cut by 6 bases, the J end by 5 bases, with 12 bases between. CDR3 length equals 13 residues. Per the germline V gene, CDR1 is SGHRS and CDR2 is YFSETQ.

There are a few counts of this clonotype. V usage is TRBV11-2 and J usage is TRBJ2-3, with 9 bases that match TRBD1. CDR1 and CDR2 (germline): SGHAT, FQNNGV. J lost 4 bases, V lost 5 bases, and 7 bases had no gene match. The CDR3 is 15 residues long. The CDR3 DNA reads TGTGCCAGCAGCCTGAACAGGGGGCTCTCAGATACGCAGTATTTT. It yields the protein CASSLNRGLSDTQYF. Full variable domain (rest looked up from reference TRBV11-2 and TRBJ2-3): EAGVAQSPRYKIIEKRQSVAFWCNPISGHATLYWYQQILGQGPKLLIQFQNNGVVDDSQLPKDRFSAERLKGVDSTLKIQPAKLEDSAVYLCASSLNRGLSDTQYFGPGTRLTVL.